The entry below gives a single T cell receptor (beta chain) sequence along with its context. The data originate from a study of T-cell memory formation after mild COVID-19. Per germline, CDR1 LNHDA and CDR2 SQIVND (reference sequence). The CDR3 loop spans 15 amino acids. Trimming shortened V by 2 bases and J by 0 bases, and 10 bases separated the two germline ends. TCRdb reprocessed the 5' RACE reads via MiXCR and lists one record per CDR3 protein. The data show approximately 65,000 distinct CDR3 sequences, around 17% seen once. This clonotype was sampled from an adult woman who had mild COVID-19 (a few samples of this study predate the infection). Cell type and time point are not known. The sample taken for sequencing was PBMCs or a T cell subset sorted from them (not recorded which). This rearrangement joins TRBV19 to TRBJ1-1; no firm D call. The CDR3 is CASSISGHMNTEAFF. CDR3 nucleotide sequence: TGTGCCAGTAGTATAAGTGGGCATATGAACACTGAAGCTTTCTTT.